Below, 10 T cell receptor beta chains from the same sample are listed, as sequenced in a study of T cells in Graves' hyperthyroidism and ophthalmopathy. Template material for amplifying TCR beta CDR3 regions consisted of RNA transcripts. Carried out on the TCR CDR3, a first-round RT-PCR used the HTBI primer set. MiXCR, applied by TCRdb to the multiplex PCR reads, yields one record per CDR3 protein. The table records roughly 400,000 distinct CDR3 sequences, roughly 25% of them present only once. Sequencing was done on a sample of blood. Source of these receptors: a man aged 45-60 years with Graves' hyperthyroidism.

The table lists this clonotype with many counts. The V and J genes are TRBV3-1 and TRBJ2-3, with D perhaps TRBD2 (5 bases). Trimming took off 0 bases at V and 2 bases at J, with 6 bases between the two ends. This CDR3 region has 14 residues. Germline assignment: CDR1 LGHDT and CDR2 YNNKEL (reference sequence). CDR3 in amino acids: CASSQETITDTQYF. The CDR3 DNA reads as TGTGCCAGCAGCCAAGAGACTATCACAGATACGCAGTATTTT.

Only a few counts were recorded for this clonotype. The chain uses TRBV2 and TRBJ2-6; D remains ambiguous. Looked up from germline, CDR1 is SNHLY and CDR2 is FYNNEI. The V gene lost 0 bases and the J gene lost 1 base, with 7 bases spanning the gap. The CDR3 runs to 16 residues. The CDR3 nucleotides are TGTGCCAGCAGTGAAGCGGTAGGGTCTGGGGCCAACGTCCTGACTTTC. Translating it yields CASSEAVGSGANVLTF.

Here the CDR3 DNA reads TGCAGTGCTAGAGATATAAAGAACACTGAAGCTTTCTTT. Residues: CSARDIKNTEAFF. The chain employs TRBV20-1 and TRBJ1-1; D gene ambiguous. Trimming removed 0 bases from V and 1 base from J, with 6 bases in between. Germline loops: CDR1 DFQATT, CDR2 SNEGSKA (reference sequence). The CDR3 runs to 13 residues.

This clonotype was seen a few times. CDR3: CASSLAGLGNSGANVLTF. DNA for the CDR3: TGCGCCAGCAGCTTGGCTGGACTAGGAAACTCTGGGGCCAACGTCCTGACTTTC. The rearrangement joins TRBV5-1 to TRBJ2-6; the match to TRBD2 covers 7 bases. V shed 0 bases, J shed 0 bases, and the junction held 6 bases outside the gene matches. Germline assignment: CDR1 SGHRS and CDR2 YFSETQ. CDR3 length: 18 residues.

This clonotype has at least ten counts. The V and J genes are TRBV18 and TRBJ2-3; possible D gene TRBD1, 6 bases. Per the germline V gene, CDR1 is KGHSH and CDR2 is LQKENI. Between the trimmed V and J ends, which lost 1 base and 4 bases, there was a span of 12 bases. This CDR3 region has 15 residues. CDR3 region: CASSPLPGAPDTQYF. DNA of the CDR3: TGTGCCAGCTCACCACTGCCAGGGGCTCCAGATACGCAGTATTTT.

This clonotype has only a few counts. The V and J genes are TRBV7-9 and TRBJ2-1, with a possible D match to TRBD2 (6 bases). Trimming stripped 4 bases from V and 1 base from J, with 8 bases between. The CDR3 totals 14 residues. Per germline, CDR1 SEHNR and CDR2 FQNEAQ (reference sequence). The CDR3 nucleotides are TGTGCCAGCAGCTCTGGGACTTCCTACAATGAGCAGTTCTTC. Its protein product is CASSSGTSYNEQFF.

This chain links TRBV28 with TRBJ1-1; D is perhaps TRBD1 (5 bases). V was trimmed by 2 bases and J by 4 bases, leaving 11 bases between them. Germline V gives CDR1 MDHEN, CDR2 SYDVKM. This CDR3 is 14 amino acids long. The CDR3 protein is CASSLHDSGTEAFF. CDR3 coding DNA: TGTGCCAGCAGTTTACATGACAGTGGCACTGAAGCTTTCTTT.

This clonotype was found a few times. The rearrangement joins TRBV5-1 to TRBJ1-1, with D maybe TRBD1 (5 bases). Trimming took 0 bases from V and 6 from J, leaving 12 bases between them. The CDR3 consists of 14 residues. Germline CDR1 is SGHRS and CDR2 is YFSETQ. The CDR3 sequence is CASSLEIWTPEAFF. CDR3 DNA sequence: TGCGCCAGCAGCTTGGAAATTTGGACACCTGAAGCTTTCTTT.

The V and J genes are TRBV19 and TRBJ1-4; D perhaps matches TRBD1 (5 bases). Germline assignment: CDR1 LNHDA and CDR2 SQIVND (reference sequence). This CDR3 is 16 amino acids long. V gave up 5 bases and J gave up 7 bases, with 20 bases separating them. The CDR3 region is CASSDPGRDGGEKLFF. As DNA, the CDR3 is TGTGCCAGTAGTGACCCCGGACGGGACGGCGGTGAAAAACTGTTTTTT.

The table lists this clonotype with many counts. This chain joins TRBV28 and TRBJ2-7; possibly TRBD2 for D (6 bases). This CDR3 has 12 amino acids. V was cut by 6 bases and J by 4 bases, with 10 bases left in between. The germline CDR1 and CDR2 sequences are MDHEN and SYDVKM. CDR3 nucleotide sequence: TGTGCCAGCAGATCCCGGGAGTACGAGCAGTACTTC. Protein sequence: CASRSREYEQYF.